This T cell receptor (beta chain) was found in a study of blood T cell repertoires in COVID-19. Background on the study: COVID-19 samples, acute and convalescent, were from the United States, Italy and Spain.

The length of the CDR3 is 15 residues. CDR1 and CDR2 (germline): PRHDT, FYEKMQ (reference sequence). V lost 4 bases and J lost 3, with 16 bases in between. In the source study's methods: The assay estimated nucleated cells by amplifying reference gene primers. Clones were read by immunoSEQ multiplex PCR, and TCRdb kept only the in-frame ones, dropping some. The DNA gave D and trimming, while V, J and clone size come from that table. The repertoire includes some 60,000 clones, almost 90% of them detected once, and around 4.8% sits in the top ten. Sequencing input: peripheral blood. This TCR came from a man in his sixties with acute or convalescent COVID-19. The chain joins TRBV13 to TRBJ2-7; perhaps TRBD2 as D (7 bases). CDR3 DNA sequence: TGTGCCAGCAGCTACAGAGTGGGGGGGCACTACGAGCAGTACTTC. Its translation: CASSYRVGGHYEQYF.